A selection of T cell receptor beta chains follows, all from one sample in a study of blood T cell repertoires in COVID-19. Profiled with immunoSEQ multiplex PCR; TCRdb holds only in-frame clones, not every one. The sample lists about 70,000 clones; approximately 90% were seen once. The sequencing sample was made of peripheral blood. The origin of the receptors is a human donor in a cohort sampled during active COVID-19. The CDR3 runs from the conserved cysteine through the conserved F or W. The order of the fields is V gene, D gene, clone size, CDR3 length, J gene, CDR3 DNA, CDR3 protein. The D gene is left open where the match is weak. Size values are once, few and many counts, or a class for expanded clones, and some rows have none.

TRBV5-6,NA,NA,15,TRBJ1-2,TGTGCCAGCAGCCCTACCAGGGTAACTAACTATGGCTACACCTTC,CASSPTRVTNYGYTF
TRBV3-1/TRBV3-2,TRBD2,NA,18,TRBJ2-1,TGTGCCAGCAGCCAAGAAGGGTGGGGGACTATGGTCTACAATGAGCAGTTCTTC,CASSQEGWGTMVYNEQFF
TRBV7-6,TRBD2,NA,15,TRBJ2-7,TGTGCCAGCAGCCAATGGACTAGCGGGAGGTACGAGCAGTACTTC,CASSQWTSGRYEQYF
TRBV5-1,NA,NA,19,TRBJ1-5,TGCGCCAGCAGCCCTGTAAACAAGGCAGGTAAAACTAGCAATCAGCCCCAGCATTTT,CASSPVNKAGKTSNQPQHF
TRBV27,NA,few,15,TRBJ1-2,TGTGCCAGCAGTTTCCAGGGATGGGGGCCCTATGGCTACACCTTC,CASSFQGWGPYGYTF
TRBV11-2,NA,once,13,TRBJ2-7,TGTGCCAGCAGACCCGGACTCGACTACGAGCAGTACTTC,CASRPGLDYEQYF
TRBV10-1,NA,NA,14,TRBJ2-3,TGCGCCAGCAGTAAGGACTACTCAGAGGTGTCGCAGTATTTT,CASSKDYSEVSQYF
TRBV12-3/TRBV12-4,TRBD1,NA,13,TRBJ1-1,TGTGCCAGCATACGGACAGGAGGAACTGAAGCTTTCTTT,CASIRTGGTEAFF
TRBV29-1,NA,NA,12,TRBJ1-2,TGCAGCGTTGATTCCCAGGCGTATGGCTACACCTTC,CSVDSQAYGYTF
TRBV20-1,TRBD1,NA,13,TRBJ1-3,TGCAGTGCGAGTCAGGGGGCTGGAAACACCATATATTTT,CSASQGAGNTIYF
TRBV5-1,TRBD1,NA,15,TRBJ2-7,TGCGCCAGCAGCTTGGGGACAGGGGGTACGTACGAGCAGTACTTC,CASSLGTGGTYEQYF
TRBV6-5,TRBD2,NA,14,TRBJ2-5,TGTGCCAGCAGCCGGGCGGGAGTAGCCGGAACCCAGTACTTC,CASSRAGVAGTQYF
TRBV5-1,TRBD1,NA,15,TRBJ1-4,TGCGCCAGCAGCCGACGGACAGGGGGGTTTGAAAAACTGTTTTTT,CASSRRTGGFEKLFF
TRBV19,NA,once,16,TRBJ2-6,TGTGCCAGTAGTATTTCTTTCGGGTCTGGGGCCAACGTCCTGACTTTC,CASSISFGSGANVLTF
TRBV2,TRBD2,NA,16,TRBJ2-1,TGTGCCAGCAGTGAAGCTAGGGTAGCGGGACTCAAAGAGCAGTTCTTC,CASSEARVAGLKEQFF
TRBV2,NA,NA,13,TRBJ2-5,TGTGCCAGCAGTTCCCAGGGTTTGGAGACCCAGTACTTC,CASSSQGLETQYF
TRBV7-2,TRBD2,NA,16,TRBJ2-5,TGTGCCAGCAGCCTCTCAGTCGGGGGGTCCCAAGAGACCCAGTACTTC,CASSLSVGGSQETQYF
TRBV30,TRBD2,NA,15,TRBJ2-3,TGTGCCTGGAGTGTAGCAGCGGGAGTAGCAGATACGCAGTATTTT,CAWSVAAGVADTQYF
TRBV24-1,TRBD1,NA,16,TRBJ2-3,TGTGCCACCAGTGATTTGAGTGACAGGGGGCCGGATACGCAGTATTTT,CATSDLSDRGPDTQYF
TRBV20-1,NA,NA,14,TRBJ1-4,TGCAGTGCTAGTAACCGACGCGGAAATGAAAAACTGTTTTTT,CSASNRRGNEKLFF
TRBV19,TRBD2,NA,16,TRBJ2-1,TGTGCTAGTCTTCCCATGGCGGCTAGCGGGAGGGCGGGACAGTTCTTC,CASLPMAASGRAGQFF
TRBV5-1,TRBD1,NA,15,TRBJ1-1,TGCGCCAGCAGCCCACAGGGACAGGGTAACACTGAAGCTTTCTTT,CASSPQGQGNTEAFF
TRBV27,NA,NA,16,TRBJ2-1,TGTGCCAGCAGTTTAAACAGTCAGAGCTCCTACAATGAGCAGTTCTTC,CASSLNSQSSYNEQFF
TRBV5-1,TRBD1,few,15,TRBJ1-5,TGCGCCAGCAGCTTGGAAGGACAGGGCAATCAGCCCCAGCATTTT,CASSLEGQGNQPQHF
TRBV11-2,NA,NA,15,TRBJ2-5,TGTGCCAGCAGCCTAGGTGGAGCTTCGCAAGAGACCCAGTACTTC,CASSLGGASQETQYF
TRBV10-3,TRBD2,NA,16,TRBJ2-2,TGTGCCATCAGCGCCGGCCTAGCGGGGAACACCGGGGAGCTGTTTTTT,CAISAGLAGNTGELFF
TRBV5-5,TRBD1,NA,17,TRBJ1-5,TGTGCCAGCAGCGAAACTCAACAGGGGTATAGCAATCAGCCCCAGCATTTT,CASSETQQGYSNQPQHF
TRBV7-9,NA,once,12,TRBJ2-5,TGTGCCAGCAGCTCTCTTTTGGAGACCCAGTACTTC,CASSSLLETQYF
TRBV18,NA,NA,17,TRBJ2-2,TGTGCCAGCTCACCACATTCGGAGGGACCGAACACCGGGGAGCTGTTTTTT,CASSPHSEGPNTGELFF
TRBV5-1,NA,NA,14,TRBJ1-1,TGCGCCAGCAGCTTAGGGGATAAGAACACTGAAGCTTTCTTT,CASSLGDKNTEAFF
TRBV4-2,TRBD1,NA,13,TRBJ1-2,TGTGCCAGCAGCCGAGGGACAGGGAATGGCTACACCTTC,CASSRGTGNGYTF
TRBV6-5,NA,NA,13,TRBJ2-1,TGTGCCGCCTCCTCGGACATTAACAATGAGCAGTTCTTC,CAASSDINNEQFF
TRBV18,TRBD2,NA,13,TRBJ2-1,TGTGCCAGCTCAAGCGGGAGGGACAATGAGCAGTTCTTC,CASSSGRDNEQFF
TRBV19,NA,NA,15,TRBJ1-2,TGTGCCAGTAGTAATCGGGATCTAGCTAACTATGGCTACACCTTC,CASSNRDLANYGYTF
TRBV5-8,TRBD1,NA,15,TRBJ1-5,TGTGCCAGCAGCTCAGGGGGCACGAGATATCAGCCCCAGCATTTT,CASSSGGTRYQPQHF
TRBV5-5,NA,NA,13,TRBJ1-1,TGTGCCAGCAGCTTGGGGCCGAACACTGAAGCTTTCTTT,CASSLGPNTEAFF
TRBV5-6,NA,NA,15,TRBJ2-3,TGTGCCAGCAGCTTGTATCGGGAGAGCACAGATACGCAGTATTTT,CASSLYRESTDTQYF
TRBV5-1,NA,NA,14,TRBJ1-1,TGCGCCAGCAGCTTGGCAGGTCCGCGGGCTGAAGCTTTCTTT,CASSLAGPRAEAFF
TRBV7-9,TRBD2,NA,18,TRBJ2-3,TGTGCCAGCAGCTCACCCCCTTACTCAGCGGGGGGGAAAGATACGCAGTATTTT,CASSSPPYSAGGKDTQYF
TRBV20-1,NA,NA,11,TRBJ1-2,TGCAGTGCTAGCGGGGACTATGGCTACACCTTC,CSASGDYGYTF
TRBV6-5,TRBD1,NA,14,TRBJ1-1,TGTGCCAGCAGCCTGGACAGGGGGAACACTGAAGCTTTCTTT,CASSLDRGNTEAFF